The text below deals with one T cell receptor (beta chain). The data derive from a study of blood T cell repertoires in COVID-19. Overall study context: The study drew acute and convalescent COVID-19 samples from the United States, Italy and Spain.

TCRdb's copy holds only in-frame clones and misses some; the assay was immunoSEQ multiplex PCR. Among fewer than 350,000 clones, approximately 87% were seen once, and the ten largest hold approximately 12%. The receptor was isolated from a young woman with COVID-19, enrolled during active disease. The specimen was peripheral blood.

The CDR3 DNA reads as TGTGCCAGCAGCTTGGTTGTCCTTAGCGGGGGGGAGTTGGATGAGCAGTTCTTC. Translation gives CASSLVVLSGGELDEQFF. This chain connects TRBV5-4 to TRBJ2-1, with 11 bases that match TRBD2. Per germline, CDR1 SGHNT and CDR2 YYREEE (reference sequence). Losses at the gene ends were 0 bases for V and 8 bases for J; bases not matched to a gene: 13. The CDR3 consists of 18 residues.